Below are 4 T cell receptor beta chains sequenced from a single sample in a study of blood T cells in healthy people across ages. Together with a sample-barcoded 5' primer, a J-beta primer mix was included in a second PCR lasting 7 to 11 cycles. TCRdb itself ran the 5' RACE reads through MiXCR, one entry per CDR3 protein. The table includes fewer than 2,000,000 distinct CDR3 sequences, about 35% detected once. Sequencing was carried out using blood. These receptors came from a woman aged 25-40 years in good health.

This clonotype was detected a few times. This chain links TRBV7-2 with TRBJ2-7; TRBD1 aligns across 10 bases. CDR1 SGHTA and CDR2 FQGNSA come from the germline V gene. CDR3 length equals 13 residues. J gave up 6 bases and V 5 bases, and 4 bases lay outside the gene matches. CDR3: CASSRQGAVEQYF. The CDR3 nucleotides read TGTGCCAGCAGCCGACAGGGGGCGGTCGAGCAGTACTTC.

V and J are TRBV20-1 and TRBJ2-5, with 9 bases lining up with TRBD2. V gave up 6 bases and J gave up 4 bases; unmatched junction bases: 6. The CDR3 spans 13 residues. Per the germline V gene, CDR1 is DFQATT and CDR2 is SNEGSKA (reference sequence). DNA for the CDR3: TGCAGTGCCCACAAGACTAGCGGAGAGACCCAGTACTTC. Protein sequence: CSAHKTSGETQYF.

The chain combines TRBV27 with TRBJ2-1; a possible D gene is TRBD2 (5 bases). The germline V gene has CDR1 MNHEY and CDR2 SMNVEV (reference sequence). The CDR3 has 18 residues. V gave up 0 bases and J gave up 4 bases, with 19 bases separating them. In DNA form, the CDR3 reads TGTGCCAGCAGTTTATCGTCCTTAGAGGGCTGGCGGTACAATGAGCAGTTCTTC. Protein: CASSLSSLEGWRYNEQFF.

The chain employs TRBV5-4 and TRBJ2-5; possibly TRBD2 for D (5 bases). Trimming left V 2 bases short and J 4 bases short, with 15 bases between. The CDR3 is 15 residues long. CDR1 and CDR2 from the germline V gene are SGHNT and YYREEE (reference sequence). Written as DNA, the CDR3 is TGTGCCAGCAGCTTAACCGGGAACCACGGAGAGACCCAGTACTTC. Translating gives CASSLTGNHGETQYF. Full variable domain (missing parts from reference TRBV5-4 and TRBJ2-5): ETGVTQSPTHLIKTRGQQVTLRCSSQSGHNTVSWYQQALGQGPQFIFQYYREEENGRGNFPPRFSGLQFPNYSSELNVNALELDDSALYLCASSLTGNHGETQYFGPGTRLLVL.